This T cell receptor (beta chain) was documented in a study of blood T cell repertoires in COVID-19. This CDR3 contains 18 residues. Germline V CDR1 and CDR2: SGHVS, FQNEAQ. The V segment lost 1 base and the J segment 0 bases; nucleotides outside the gene matches: 8. Sequencing was performed with immunoSEQ multiplex PCR; in TCRdb, only in-frame clones are kept and a portion is missing. The repertoire holds tens of thousands of clones, about four fifths seen once, with around 10% in the top ten. The TCR sequence derives from a man between 50 and 59 years old with acute or convalescent COVID-19. This rearrangement joins TRBV7-8 to TRBJ1-3, with 8 positions matching TRBD1. Sequencing was done on a sample of peripheral blood. The CDR3 DNA is TGTGCCAGCAGCTTAGTCCCGGGACAGGCAAGCTCTGGAAACACCATATATTTT. Translating it yields CASSLVPGQASSGNTIYF.